The subject of this entry is one T cell receptor beta chain. The record originates from a study of blood T cell repertoires in COVID-19. Study in general: Sources were T cells, B-cell-depleted T cells, or PBMCs; the material itself was cDNA or gDNA.

TCRdb keeps only in-frame clones here, not all; method: immunoSEQ multiplex PCR. Among about 500,000 clones, about nine tenths were seen once, and the ten largest hold 0.7%. Germline assignment: CDR1 MNHEY and CDR2 SMNVEV (reference sequence). V was pared by 8 bases and J by 6 bases, with 16 bases between. The CDR3 length is 13 residues. The chain recombines TRBV27 with TRBJ1-1; D is unresolved. The sequenced sample was PBMCs or T cells enriched from blood (not recorded which). This TCR was recovered from a young woman who had recovered from COVID-19. CDR3 sequence: CASRPSAAAEAFF. The CDR3 coding sequence is TGTGCCAGCCGTCCATCAGCGGCTGCTGAAGCTTTCTTT.